This TCR beta chain came from a study of blood T cell repertoires in COVID-19 (dated by TCRdb to 2018 to 2020). At the level of the whole study: Samples from collaborators originated in the United States, Italy and Spain and spanned both the acute and convalescent phases of COVID-19. The material from the prospective study consisted of cDNA or gDNA derived from T cells, B-cell-depleted T cells, or PBMCs. Deeply sampled blood TCRbeta repertoires from subjects exposed to, actively infected with, or recovered from COVID-19 were included in the dataset. The repertoires were made available in a free public database intended to serve as a resource for research on the immune response to SARS-CoV-2. The samples were drawn from two sources: the first 160 participants of the ongoing ImmuneRACE study, and fewer than 1,500 subjects contributed by 6 global collaborators. Nearly every sample came with metadata listing a de-identified subject ID, COVID-19 status, age in years and sex. HLA class I and class II types, where available, came from metadata supplied by the sample provider rather than from assay-based typing. What the work shows at the level of the full study, not this receptor alone: How much clinical and demographic metadata was included differed by source and by participant, and the metadata was provided uncurated.

The CDR3 holds 12 amino acids from the cysteine to the phenylalanine. The entry retains the CDR3 DNA only, 36 bases that are in frame from base 1. V is pared back by 0 bases and J by 5 bases, with 7 bases lying between the germline termini. Reading the germline V gene (reference sequence) gives CDR1 GTSNPN and CDR2 SVGIG. This clone was detected only once. Its target antigen remains unknown. No clone much larger than this one lies a single base away; base qualities are absent. The immunoSEQ Assay, a bias-controlled multiplex PCR, was used to amplify TCRbeta CDR3 regions from genomic DNA. The published analysis was carried out like this. The number of nucleated cells in each sample was estimated by amplification of reference gene primers within the assay. To quantify the absolute abundance of each unique TCRbeta CDR3 rearrangement, sequence reads were collapsed and filtered. For each sample, productive Simpson clonality was calculated as the square root of Simpson's diversity index over productive rearrangements. Held by TCRdb, this immuneACCESS table contains in-frame sequences only and omits some clones. Under half of the omission traces to an unresolved V gene where checked; the cause of the rest is unknown. The V and J calls and the clone size are those of that table, but D and trimming were determined from the DNA. Within this sample are 200,000 to 250,000 clones, with 80% to 95% of them counted one time only. 0.75% to 1% of the sample belongs to the ten largest clones.

At one collaborating source in Seattle, patients were enrolled during active infection and were followed longitudinally through the course of disease. Each collaborating institution followed its own protocols to collect whole blood in K2EDTA tubes. For TCRbeta analysis, collaborator samples were shipped as frozen whole blood, as isolated PBMCs, or as DNA extracted from either sample type. This receptor was identified in a man aged 55 to 70 with COVID-19, enrolled during active disease. The material sequenced was peripheral blood. The rearrangement combines TRBV30 with TRBJ1-2, with the D gene not confidently named. The CDR3 region: CAWSVRGYGYTF. The nucleotides read TGTGCCTGGAGTGTACGAGGGTATGGCTACACCTTC.